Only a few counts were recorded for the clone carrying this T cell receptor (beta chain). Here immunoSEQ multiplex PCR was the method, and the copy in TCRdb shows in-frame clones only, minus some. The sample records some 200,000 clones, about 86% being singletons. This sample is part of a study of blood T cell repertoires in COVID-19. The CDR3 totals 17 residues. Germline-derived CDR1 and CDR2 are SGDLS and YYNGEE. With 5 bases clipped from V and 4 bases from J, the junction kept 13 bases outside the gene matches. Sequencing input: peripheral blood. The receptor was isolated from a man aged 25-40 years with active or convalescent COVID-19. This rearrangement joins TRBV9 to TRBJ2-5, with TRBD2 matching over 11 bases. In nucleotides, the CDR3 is TGTGCCAGCAGTCCCGGCACTAGCGGGGGTCTTGGAGAGACCCAGTACTTC. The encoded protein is CASSPGTSGGLGETQYF.